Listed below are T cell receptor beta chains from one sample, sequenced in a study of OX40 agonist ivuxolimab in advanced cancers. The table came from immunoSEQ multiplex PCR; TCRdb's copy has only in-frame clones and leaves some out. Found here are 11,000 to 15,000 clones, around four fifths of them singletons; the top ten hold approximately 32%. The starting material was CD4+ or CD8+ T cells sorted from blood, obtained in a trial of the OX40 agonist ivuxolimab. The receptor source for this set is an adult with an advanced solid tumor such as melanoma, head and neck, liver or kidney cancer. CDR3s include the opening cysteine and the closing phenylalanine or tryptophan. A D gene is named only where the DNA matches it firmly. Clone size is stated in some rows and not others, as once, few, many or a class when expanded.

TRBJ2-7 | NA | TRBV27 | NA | CASSLWSGYEQYF | TGTGCCAGCAGTTTGTGGAGCGGCTACGAGCAGTACTTC
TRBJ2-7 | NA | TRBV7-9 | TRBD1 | CASSVGQTYEQYF | TGTGCCAGCAGCGTGGGACAGACCTACGAGCAGTACTTC
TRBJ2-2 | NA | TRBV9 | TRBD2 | CASSPRGEGGELFF | TGTGCCAGCAGCCCGCGTGGGGAGGGCGGGGAGCTGTTTTTT
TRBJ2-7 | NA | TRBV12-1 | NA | CASSFISTGPREQYF | TGTGCCAGCAGCTTTATATCGACAGGGCCCAGGGAGCAGTACTTC
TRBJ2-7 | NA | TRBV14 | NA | CASSPGLEQYF | TGTGCCAGCAGCCCCGGGCTCGAGCAGTACTTC
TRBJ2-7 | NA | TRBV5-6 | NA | CASSLGGLGGSRYEQYF | TGTGCCAGCAGCTTGGGGGGGCTAGGCGGGAGTAGGTACGAGCAGTACTTC
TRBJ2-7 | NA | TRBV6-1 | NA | CASSDPLRDPRYEQYF | TGTGCCAGCAGTGACCCCCTCCGGGACCCCAGATACGAGCAGTACTTC
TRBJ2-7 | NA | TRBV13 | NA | CASSPGGHSMLEQYF | TGTGCCAGCAGCCCCGGAGGACACTCGATGCTGGAGCAGTACTTC
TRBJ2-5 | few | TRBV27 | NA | CASSLGVTGVEKETQYF | TGTGCCAGCAGTTTGGGGGTCACGGGGGTGGAGAAAGAGACCCAGTACTTC
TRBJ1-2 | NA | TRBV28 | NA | CASSLWSYKPYGYTF | TGTGCCAGCAGTTTATGGTCCTACAAGCCATATGGCTACACCTTC
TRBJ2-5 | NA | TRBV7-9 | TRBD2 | CASSRLAGGPKETQYF | TGTGCCAGCAGCCGACTAGCGGGAGGGCCTAAGGAGACCCAGTACTTC
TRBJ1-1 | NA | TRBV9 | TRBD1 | CASSGQDTEAFF | TGTGCCAGCAGTGGACAGGATACTGAAGCTTTCTTT
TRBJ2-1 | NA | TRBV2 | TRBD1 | CASRMGTGSYNEQFF | TGTGCCAGCAGAATGGGGACAGGGAGCTACAATGAGCAGTTCTTC
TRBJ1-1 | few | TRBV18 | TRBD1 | CASSSWTGETEAFF | TGTGCCAGCTCAAGCTGGACAGGGGAGACTGAAGCTTTCTTT
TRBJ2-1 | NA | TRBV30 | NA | CAWSVLGRGYNEQFF | TGTGCCTGGAGTGTACTGGGCCGTGGCTACAATGAGCAGTTCTTC
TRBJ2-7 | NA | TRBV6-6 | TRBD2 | CASSYRGSRYEQYF | TGTGCCAGCAGTTACCGCGGGAGTCGATACGAGCAGTACTTC
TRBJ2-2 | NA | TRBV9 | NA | CASSARAGELFF | TGTGCCAGCAGCGCCCGAGCCGGGGAGCTGTTTTTT
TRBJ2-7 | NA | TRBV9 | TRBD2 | CASSSGTSGREQYF | TGTGCCAGCAGCTCCGGGACTAGCGGGAGGGAACAGTACTTC
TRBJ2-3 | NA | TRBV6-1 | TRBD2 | CASSEAGREWTDTQYF | TGTGCCAGCAGTGAAGCGGGGCGGGAGTGGACAGATACGCAGTATTTT
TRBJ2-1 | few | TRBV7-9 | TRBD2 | CASSIRGREDNEQFF | TGTGCCAGCAGTATACGCGGGAGAGAGGACAATGAGCAGTTCTTC
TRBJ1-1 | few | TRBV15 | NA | CATSRNIQLNTEAFF | TGTGCCACCAGCAGAAATATACAGCTGAACACTGAAGCTTTCTTT
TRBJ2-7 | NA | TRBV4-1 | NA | CASSPEGIGPVETYEQYF | TGCGCCAGCAGCCCCGAAGGTATCGGCCCCGTGGAGACCTACGAGCAGTACTTC
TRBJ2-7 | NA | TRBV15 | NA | CATSRGTYEQYF | TGTGCCACCAGCAGAGGAACTTACGAGCAGTACTTC
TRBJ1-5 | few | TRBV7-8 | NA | CASSLRSGPQHF | TGTGCCAGCAGCTTACGCAGTGGCCCCCAGCATTTT
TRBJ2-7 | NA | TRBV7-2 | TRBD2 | CASSPTPSGYEQYF | TGTGCCAGCAGCCCTACCCCTAGCGGGTACGAGCAGTACTTC
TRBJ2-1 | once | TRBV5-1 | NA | CASSSGLETGPYNEQFF | TGCGCCAGCAGTTCCGGACTGGAGACGGGTCCCTACAATGAGCAGTTCTTC
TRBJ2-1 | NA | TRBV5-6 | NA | CASSLRAYSYNEQFF | TGTGCCAGCAGCTTGCGGGCTTACTCCTACAATGAGCAGTTCTTC
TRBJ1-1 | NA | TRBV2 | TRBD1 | CASSETRTGWDTEAFF | TGTGCCAGCAGTGAAACTAGGACAGGGTGGGACACTGAAGCTTTCTTT
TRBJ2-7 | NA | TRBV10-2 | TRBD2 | CASRIAGSSYEQYF | TGCGCCAGCAGGATAGCGGGGAGCTCCTACGAGCAGTACTTC
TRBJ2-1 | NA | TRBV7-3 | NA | CASSLGGLEQFF | TGTGCCAGCAGCTTGGGCGGGCTTGAGCAGTTCTTC
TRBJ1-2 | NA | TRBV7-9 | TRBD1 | CASSSGQEGPWDYGYTF | TGTGCCAGCAGCTCCGGACAGGAGGGCCCCTGGGACTATGGCTACACCTTC
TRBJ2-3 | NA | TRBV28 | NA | CASSSSTGFDTQYF | TGTGCCAGCAGTTCGAGTACCGGGTTCGATACGCAGTATTTT
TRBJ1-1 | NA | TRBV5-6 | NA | CASSLGDTEAFF | TGTGCCAGCTCGCTGGGGGACACTGAAGCTTTCTTT
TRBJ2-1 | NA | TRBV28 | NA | CASSFLATYNEQFF | TGTGCCAGCAGTTTCCTAGCGACCTACAATGAGCAGTTCTTC
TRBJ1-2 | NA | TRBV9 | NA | CASSPEEFYGYTF | TGTGCCAGCAGCCCCGAGGAGTTCTATGGCTACACCTTC
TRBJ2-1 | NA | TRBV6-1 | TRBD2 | CASSATSGAYNEQFF | TGTGCCAGCAGTGCTACTAGCGGAGCCTACAATGAGCAGTTCTTC
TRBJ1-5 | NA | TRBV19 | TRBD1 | CASSLTGSRGSNQPQHF | TGTGCCAGTAGTCTTACCGGTTCCAGGGGGAGCAATCAGCCCCAGCATTTT
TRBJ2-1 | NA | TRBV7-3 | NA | CASSWGSYNEQFF | TGTGCCAGCAGCTGGGGGTCCTACAATGAGCAGTTCTTC